These 27 T cell receptor beta chains were sequenced from one sample in a study of Graves' ophthalmopathy and Graves' hyperthyroidism. RNA transcripts provided the template for amplifying TCR beta CDR3 regions. First-round RT-PCR with HTBI primers preceded a second-round multiplex PCR. In TCRdb, the multiplex PCR reads were re-called with MiXCR into one record per CDR3 protein. The sample comprises around 400,000 distinct CDR3 sequences, about 17% of which are singletons, and roughly 1.5% rests with the top ten. Material for sequencing was peripheral blood. Receptors originate from a woman younger than 35 with Graves' ophthalmopathy.

This clonotype showed up many times. Possible read error: a much larger clone is one base away. The chain combines TRBV30 with TRBJ1-1; 8 bases align to TRBD1. CDR1 and CDR2 (germline): GTSNPN, SVGIG (reference sequence). V trimming: 3 bases; J trimming: 1 base; junction bases outside the gene matches: 4. The CDR3 contains 14 residues. The CDR3: CAWRYRGSNTEAFF. For the CDR3, the DNA is TGTGCCTGGAGGTACAGGGGGTCGAACACTGAAGCTTTCTTT.

This clonotype occurred many times. One base away lies a much larger clone, so this may be a sequencing read error. The chain couples TRBV28 to TRBJ1-1; maybe TRBD1 (6 bases). Trimming shortened V by 5 bases and J by 2 bases, and 9 bases separated the two germline ends. Germline CDR1 is MDHEN and CDR2 is SYDVKM. The CDR3 is made up of 13 amino acids. This CDR3 is CASSPDSNTEAFF. CDR3 nucleotide sequence: TGTGCCAGCAGTCCGGACAGTAACACTGAAGCTTTCTTT.

This clonotype was counted ten times or more. The chain joins TRBV30 to TRBJ1-5, with D hard to call. The CDR3 consists of 9 residues. The germline gives CDR1 GTSNPN, CDR2 SVGIG (reference sequence). V lost 7 bases, J lost 11 bases, and 9 bases lay in between. In DNA form, the CDR3 reads TGTGCCTCCCTCGCGACCCAGCATTTT. This gives the protein CASLATQHF.

This clonotype was seen ten or more times. The rearrangement uses TRBV12-3 or TRBV12-4 and TRBJ2-7; D possibly corresponds to TRBD1 (10 bases). The CDR3 is 18 amino acids. The V end was cut by 3 bases, the J end by 5 bases, with 26 bases between. The CDR3 is CASSLDRGVLSGRNEQYF. The CDR3 DNA is TGTGCCAGCAGTTTGGACAGGGGGGTACTGAGCGGGAGGAACGAGCAGTACTTC.

This clonotype appeared many times. The V gene is TRBV2, the J gene TRBJ1-5, with D hard to call. Per the germline V gene, CDR1 is SNHLY and CDR2 is FYNNEI. CDR3 length: 13 amino acids. Deletions cut 8 bases from V and 9 bases from J, with 17 bases between. The chain's CDR3 is CASVGGISRPQHF. DNA of the CDR3: TGTGCCAGCGTGGGTGGGATTAGCCGGCCCCAGCATTTT.

This chain joins TRBV5-4 and TRBJ1-1, with 8 bases matching TRBD1. Germline V gives CDR1 SGHNT, CDR2 YYREEE (reference sequence). The CDR3 spans 17 residues. V lost 2 bases, J lost 4 bases, and 13 bases stayed unmatched. CDR3 sequence: CASSFSFRQGSGTEAFF. The CDR3 DNA follows: TGTGCCAGCAGCTTCTCTTTCCGACAGGGGTCGGGCACTGAAGCTTTCTTT.

This clonotype showed up many times. The rearrangement links TRBV6-2 or TRBV6-3 to TRBJ2-4; maybe TRBD2 (5 bases). Germline CDR1 MNHEY, CDR2 SVGEGT. V was clipped by 6 bases and J by 0 bases, with 12 bases between them. The CDR3 contains 15 residues. The CDR3 DNA reads as TGTGCCAGCAGAGAGGGATTACTAGCCAAAAACATTCAGTACTTC. Encoded protein: CASREGLLAKNIQYF.

Ten or more counts support this clonotype. The rearrangement links TRBV5-1 to TRBJ1-1; 10 positions match TRBD1. Germline assignment: CDR1 SGHRS and CDR2 YFSETQ. V trimming: 1 base; J trimming: 0 bases; junction bases outside the gene matches: 6. There are 17 residues in the CDR3. The CDR3 protein is CASSLYDRGPLNTEAFF. CDR3 bases: TGCGCCAGCAGCTTGTACGACAGGGGGCCTTTGAACACTGAAGCTTTCTTT.

This clonotype occurred many times. The V and J genes are TRBV27 and TRBJ2-7; D could derive from TRBD1 or TRBD2 (5 bases each). This CDR3 has 13 amino acids. In germline, CDR1 is MNHEY, CDR2 SMNVEV (reference sequence). V dropped 3 bases and J dropped 4 bases, with 10 bases sitting between them. CDR3 DNA sequence: TGTGCCAGCAGTTTGCGTGGGGGATACGAGCAGTACTTC. Protein sequence: CASSLRGGYEQYF.

There are many counts of this clonotype. The chain couples TRBV7-2 to TRBJ2-7, with a possible D match to TRBD2 (5 bases). Looked up from germline, CDR1 is SGHTA and CDR2 is FQGNSA. Trimming stripped 5 bases from V and 2 bases from J, with 13 bases between. The CDR3 spans 14 residues. CDR3 DNA: TGTGCCAGCAGCCTAGGGCGGGCCACCTACGAGCAGTACTTC. It translates to CASSLGRATYEQYF.

The chain couples TRBV7-2 to TRBJ2-2; D gene uncertain. CDR3 length: 13 residues. Germline CDR1 SGHTA, CDR2 FQGNSA. V was cut by 2 bases and J by 5 bases, with 6 bases left in between. In DNA, the CDR3 is TGTGCCAGCAGCTTATGGGAAACCGGGGAGCTGTTTTTT. Its protein is CASSLWETGELFF.

At least ten counts were recorded for this clonotype. The chain couples TRBV2 to TRBJ1-6, with a tentative D call TRBD1 (5 bases). CDR3 size: 17 residues. The V gene's germline CDR1 is SNHLY and CDR2 FYNNEI. The germline V and J ends were trimmed by 5 bases and 2 bases, with 16 bases remaining between them. The CDR3 region is CASSPDSFAAYNSPLHF. The CDR3 DNA follows: TGTGCCAGCAGTCCCGACAGCTTCGCCGCCTATAATTCACCCCTCCACTTT.

At least ten counts were recorded for this clonotype. This rearrangement joins TRBV6-2 or TRBV6-3 to TRBJ2-7; the match to TRBD2 covers 11 bases. Germline V gene data show CDR1 as MNHEY and CDR2 as SVGEGT. V dropped 7 bases and J dropped 2; count of bases not matched to a gene: 4. The CDR3 extends over 14 amino acids. This CDR3 reads CASIGTSGAYEQYF. In DNA form, the CDR3 reads TGTGCCAGCATCGGGACTAGCGGAGCCTACGAGCAGTACTTC.

This clonotype was counted at least ten times. The chain employs TRBV6-5 and TRBJ1-2; D is undetermined. The CDR3 consists of 15 residues. The germline CDR1 and CDR2 sequences are MNHEY and SVGAGI. Trimming took 0 bases from V and 5 from J, leaving 13 bases between them. The CDR3 nucleotides read TGTGCCAGCAGTTACTCGTTGGCAGGCTTTTATGGCTACACCTTC. Encoded protein: CASSYSLAGFYGYTF.

This clonotype was detected ten times or more. The chain joins TRBV20-1 to TRBJ2-2; D is possibly TRBD2 (6 bases). Trimming left V 0 bases short and J 1 base short, with 12 bases between. Germline V gene sequence: CDR1 DFQATT, CDR2 SNEGSKA (reference sequence). The CDR3 loop spans 16 amino acids. This CDR3 is CSARDRGFVNTGELFF. The CDR3 nucleotides are TGCAGTGCTAGAGATCGGGGGTTCGTGAACACCGGGGAGCTGTTTTTT.

At least ten counts were recorded for this clonotype. The chain links TRBV7-9 to TRBJ2-7, with unresolved D. CDR3 length equals 13 residues. Between the trimmed V and J ends, which lost 0 bases and 4 bases, there was a span of 7 bases. Germline V gene data show CDR1 as SEHNR and CDR2 as FQNEAQ (reference sequence). Here the CDR3 reads CASSLAAGYEQYF. The CDR3 bases are TGTGCCAGCAGCTTAGCCGCAGGATACGAGCAGTACTTC.

This clonotype has a count of ten or more. This chain connects TRBV13 to TRBJ2-7, with TRBD2 as a possible D gene (6 bases). The CDR3 runs 15 residues. The V and J ends lost 1 base and 1 base respectively, with 11 bases between them. CDR1 is PRHDT, CDR2 FYEKMQ, per germline (reference sequence). CDR3 region: CASSLVQGLSYEQYF. In nucleotides, the CDR3 is TGTGCCAGCAGCTTAGTTCAGGGACTTTCCTACGAGCAGTACTTC.

This clonotype has at least ten counts. This rearrangement joins TRBV5-1 to TRBJ2-5; D not resolved. Germline V gives CDR1 SGHRS, CDR2 YFSETQ. The CDR3 contains 14 residues. Between the trimmed V and J ends, which lost 0 bases and 5 bases, there was a span of 11 bases. The CDR3 DNA sequence: TGCGCCAGCAGCTTGGGAAGAAATTGGGAGACCCAGTACTTC. Encoded protein: CASSLGRNWETQYF.

This clonotype was counted many times. The V and J genes are TRBV7-8 and TRBJ1-6; maybe TRBD1 (5 bases). V was pared by 1 base and J by 10 bases, with 8 bases between. The CDR3 sequence is 13 residues long. Germline values: CDR1 SGHVS, CDR2 FQNEAQ. The CDR3: CASSLGQLSPLHF. CDR3 DNA sequence: TGTGCCAGCAGCTTAGGACAGCTCTCACCCCTCCACTTT.

At least ten counts were recorded for this clonotype. The chain combines TRBV15 with TRBJ2-7; TRBD1 matches at 8 bases. V lost 3 bases and J lost 0; bases outside the gene matches: 10. Germline lookup yields CDR1 LNHNV and CDR2 YYDKDF (reference sequence). This CDR3 contains 17 residues. The CDR3 reads CATSRETGGGSSYEQYF. The DNA of the CDR3 is TGTGCCACCAGCAGGGAAACAGGGGGAGGATCCTCCTACGAGCAGTACTTC.

This clonotype has a count of ten or more. The rearrangement uses TRBV7-2 and TRBJ2-7; TRBD1 agrees at 9 bases. The CDR3 totals 15 residues. Germline trimming cut 3 bases from V and 6 bases from J; bases unmatched to any gene: 9. Germline V gives CDR1 SGHTA, CDR2 FQGNSA. This chain's CDR3 is CASSFTGQGKGEQYF. CDR3 nucleotides: TGTGCCAGCAGCTTCACCGGACAGGGGAAGGGCGAGCAGTACTTC. Looking up the rest from reference TRBV7-2 and TRBJ2-7 gives the full variable domain: GAGVSQSPSNKVTEKGKDVELRCDPISGHTALYWYRQSLGQGLEFLIYFQGNSAPDKSGLPSDRFSAERTGGSVSTLTIQRTQQEDSAVYLCASSFTGQGKGEQYFGPGTRLTVT.

This clonotype appeared many times. The gene calls are TRBV6-2 or TRBV6-3 and TRBJ2-7; TRBD2 matches at 8 bases. The CDR3 is made up of 16 amino acids. Germline CDR1 is MNHEY and CDR2 is SVGEGT. Unmatched junction bases numbered 14, after V lost 7 bases and J lost 3 bases. The CDR3 DNA reads TGTGCCAGCATATCCTCTCGAATAGCGGGACGCTACGAGCAGTACTTC. Protein product: CASISSRIAGRYEQYF.

This clonotype appeared many times. The V call is TRBV6-5, the J call TRBJ2-7, with D hard to call. The CDR3 length is 15 residues. CDR1 is MNHEY, CDR2 SVGAGI, per germline. Trimming left V 2 bases short and J 6 bases short, with 17 bases between. Here the CDR3 DNA reads TGTGCCAGCAGTTACGCAAGCACGGTGGGATCCGAGCAGTACTTC. Protein sequence: CASSYASTVGSEQYF.

This clonotype showed up many times. The gene calls are TRBV15 and TRBJ1-6; TRBD1 matches at 7 bases. In germline, CDR1 is LNHNV, CDR2 YYDKDF (reference sequence). This CDR3 comprises 16 residues. Trimming at V came to 5 bases and at J to 8 bases, leaving 12 bases not matched to a gene. The CDR3 DNA follows: TGTGCCACCAGCTCCCCTAGGGGACAGCCCTATTCACCCCTCCACTTT. Amino acids: CATSSPRGQPYSPLHF. The full variable domain, with the rest looked up from reference TRBV15 and TRBJ1-6, is DAMVIQNPRYQVTQFGKPVTLSCSQTLNHNVMYWYQQKSSQAPKLLFHYYDKDFNNEADTPDNFQSRRPNTSFCFLDIRSPGLGDTAMYLCATSSPRGQPYSPLHFGNGTRLTVT.

For this clonotype: At one boundary the junction diverges from the germline segment, which might be a read error. The chain carries TRBV6-5 and TRBJ1-1; no definite D call. The CDR3 contains 12 residues. Per germline, CDR1 MNHEY and CDR2 SVGAGI. The DNA for the CDR3 is TGTGCCAGCGGTTACTCGTATCCTGAAGCTTTCTTT. Translated: CASGYSYPEAFF.

V and J are TRBV7-8 and TRBJ1-5; perhaps TRBD1 as D (5 bases). The CDR3 extends over 15 amino acids. Per the germline V gene, CDR1 is SGHVS and CDR2 is FQNEAQ. V lost 4 bases and J lost 3, with 13 bases in between. CDR3 sequence reads: CASSSSVGTNQPQHF. DNA of the CDR3: TGTGCCAGCAGCTCATCGGTGGGGACCAATCAGCCCCAGCATTTT.

This clonotype was picked up many times. The chain joins TRBV7-2 to TRBJ2-5; D gene ambiguous. Trimming cost V 2 bases and J 7 bases, with 8 bases left between them. Germline values: CDR1 SGHTA, CDR2 FQGNSA. The CDR3 totals 12 residues. CDR3 in amino acids: CASSLSLGTQYF. The DNA for the CDR3 is TGTGCCAGCAGCTTATCTTTAGGGACCCAGTACTTC.